These 24 T cell receptor beta chains were all obtained from the same sample, sequenced in a study of response to subunit inactivated influenza vaccine. In TCRdb, the RT-PCR reads were re-called with MiXCR into one record per CDR3 protein. The data contain under 550,000 distinct CDR3 sequences, less than 8% of them seen just once; the ten biggest clones take up 10% to 15%. The starting material was PBMCs from blood, obtained roughly 24 months after vaccination. These receptors were obtained from a man aged 45 to 75 who received an inactivated influenza vaccine.

V and J are TRBV20-1 and TRBJ2-3; D unresolved. CDR3 size: 14 residues. From germline, CDR1 is DFQATT and CDR2 SNEGSKA (reference sequence). Trimming removed 6 bases from V and 6 bases from J, with 19 bases in between. CDR3: CSANRPGDLDTQYF. In nucleotides, the CDR3 is TGCAGTGCCAACCGTCCGGGTGACTTGGATACGCAGTATTTT.

This clonotype was observed at least ten times. The J gene is TRBJ1-2, the V gene TRBV4-1, with TRBD1 identical over 7 bases. V lost 1 base, J lost 4 bases, and 9 bases stayed unmatched. Germline loops: CDR1 MGHRA, CDR2 YSYEKL. The CDR3 length is 16 residues. The CDR3 bases are TGCGCCAGCAGCCAAGTTACCACAGGGGCGGGCTATGGCTACACCTTC. Residues: CASSQVTTGAGYGYTF.

The chain has TRBV28 and TRBJ2-7; D call uncertain. V was shortened by 3 bases and J by 3 bases, with 12 bases between the two germline ends. The CDR3 covers 14 residues. Germline lookup yields CDR1 MDHEN and CDR2 SYDVKM. DNA of the CDR3: TGTGCCAGCAGTTTTAGCAACAGTGGCTACGAGCAGTACTTC. Translation gives CASSFSNSGYEQYF.

This clonotype was seen a handful of times. This chain uses TRBV6-1 with TRBJ1-5, with a tentative D call TRBD1 (5 bases). V lost 6 bases, J lost 7 bases, and 19 bases lay in between. In germline, CDR1 is MNHNS, CDR2 SASEGT. The CDR3 totals 15 residues. CDR3 coding DNA: TGTGCCAGCAGCCGAAGGCAGGGCGGTTGGCAGCCCCAGCATTTT. Residues: CASSRRQGGWQPQHF.

A few counts support this clonotype. The chain links TRBV12-3 or TRBV12-4 to TRBJ2-7; a possible D gene is TRBD1 (5 bases). Trimming shortened V by 5 bases and J by 3 bases, and 14 bases separated the two germline ends. The CDR3 is 14 residues long. This CDR3 is CASSIAGLNYEQYF. The CDR3 nucleotides read TGTGCCAGCAGTATCGCAGGGCTAAACTACGAGCAGTACTTC.

This clonotype was detected many times. This chain links TRBV29-1 with TRBJ2-7, with D possibly matching TRBD1 (6 bases). Germline lookup yields CDR1 SQVTM and CDR2 ANQGSEA. The CDR3 is 13 residues long. V dropped 2 bases and J dropped 2 bases, with 10 bases sitting between them. The CDR3 region is CSVEKAGAYEQYF. The DNA for the CDR3 is TGCAGCGTTGAAAAAGCAGGGGCCTACGAGCAGTACTTC.

This clonotype appeared many times. The chain couples TRBV7-9 to TRBJ1-1; D call uncertain. Germline V gene lookup returns CDR1 SEHNR and CDR2 FQNEAQ (reference sequence). This CDR3 is built from 14 residues. V was cut by 3 bases and J by 5 bases, with 13 bases left in between. Here the CDR3 DNA reads TGTGCCAGCAGCTTTCGTGAGGGAGGGACTGAAGCTTTCTTT. Protein product: CASSFREGGTEAFF.

This clonotype has only a few counts. The J gene is TRBJ2-7, the V gene TRBV15, with D possibly being TRBD2 (5 bases). Trimming removed 1 base from V and 0 bases from J, with 10 bases in between. Germline V gene sequence: CDR1 LNHNV, CDR2 YYDKDF (reference sequence). The CDR3 sequence is 15 residues long. The CDR3 loop reads CATSRGADYSYEQYF. The CDR3, as DNA: TGTGCCACCAGCAGAGGGGCCGACTACTCCTACGAGCAGTACTTC. The full variable domain, its missing parts supplied by reference TRBV15 and TRBJ2-7, is DAMVIQNPRYQVTQFGKPVTLSCSQTLNHNVMYWYQQKSSQAPKLLFHYYDKDFNNEADTPDNFQSRRPNTSFCFLDIRSPGLGDTAMYLCATSRGADYSYEQYFGPGTRLTVT.

DNA of the CDR3: TGTGCCAGCAGTTACATACCGCCACAGGACAGGGGGAGGTCTGGGGCCAACGTCCTGACTTTC. Translated, it gives CASSYIPPQDRGRSGANVLTF. The J gene is TRBJ2-6, the V gene TRBV6-2 or TRBV6-3; 10 nucleotides agree with TRBD1. Germline V gene data show CDR1 as MNHEY and CDR2 as SVGEGT. The CDR3 length is 21 residues. Trimming at V came to 2 bases and at J to 1 base, leaving 14 bases not matched to a gene.

This clonotype was seen a handful of times. The chain joins TRBV7-2 to TRBJ1-1; D gene unclear. The CDR3 is 15 amino acids. Per the germline V gene, CDR1 is SGHTA and CDR2 is FQGNSA. Trimming took 4 bases from V and 0 from J, leaving 12 bases between them. CDR3 amino acids: CASSYAPGVNTEAFF. CDR3 sequence (DNA): TGTGCCAGCAGCTACGCTCCTGGGGTGAACACTGAAGCTTTCTTT.

This clonotype was picked up a small number of times. V usage is TRBV12-3 or TRBV12-4 and J usage is TRBJ2-2; no firm D call. The CDR3 loop spans 16 amino acids. V was trimmed by 6 bases and J by 5 bases, leaving 19 bases between them. As DNA, the CDR3 is TGTGCCAGCAGCCCCGTAAGAAGGGTCGTTACCGGGGAGCTGTTTTTT. Translated, it gives CASSPVRRVVTGELFF.

The genes are TRBV12-3 or TRBV12-4 and TRBJ2-3; TRBD2 aligns across 12 bases. This CDR3 spans 18 amino acids. J lost 5 bases, V lost 5 bases, and 14 bases had no gene match. Written as DNA, the CDR3 is TGTGCCAGCAGTAAGAATTTACTAGCGGGAGGTCTGTTAGATACGCAGTATTTT. It encodes CASSKNLLAGGLLDTQYF.

This clonotype was detected a few times. The J gene is TRBJ2-1, the V gene TRBV20-1; no clear D. This CDR3 comprises 11 residues. CDR1 DFQATT and CDR2 SNEGSKA come from the germline V gene (reference sequence). The V end lost 5 bases, the J end lost 6 bases, and 8 bases lay between the germline ends. CDR3 in amino acids: CSASVVNEQFF. For the CDR3, the DNA is TGCAGTGCTTCCGTAGTCAATGAGCAGTTCTTC.

This chain uses TRBV10-3 with TRBJ1-2; 7 bases agree with TRBD1. V trimming: 6 bases; J trimming: 3 bases; junction bases outside the gene matches: 7. From germline, CDR1 is ENHRY and CDR2 SYGVKD. CDR3 length: 14 residues. The CDR3 sequence is CAISRQGNDYGYTF. The CDR3 region has the DNA TGTGCCATCAGCAGACAGGGTAATGACTATGGCTACACCTTC.

The V gene is TRBV10-3, the J gene TRBJ2-7; D unclear. This CDR3 spans 12 amino acids. Trimming cost V 6 bases and J 0 bases, with 6 bases left between them. Germline V gene sequence: CDR1 ENHRY, CDR2 SYGVKD. Written as DNA, the CDR3 is TGTGCCATCAGGTCGAGCTCCTACGAGCAGTACTTC. It encodes CAIRSSSYEQYF.

This clonotype was seen repeatedly, ten times or more. The V call is TRBV20-1, the J call TRBJ2-1; 11 bases line up with TRBD2. CDR3 size: 13 residues. The ends lost 4 bases at V and 5 bases at J; junction bases unmatched: 1. Germline CDR1 reads DFQATT; CDR2 reads SNEGSKA (reference sequence). The CDR3 loop is CSATGLADNEQFF. The CDR3 DNA reads as TGCAGTGCTACGGGACTAGCGGACAATGAGCAGTTCTTC.

V is TRBV19 and J is TRBJ1-5; no firm D call. The germline gives CDR1 LNHDA, CDR2 SQIVND (reference sequence). The CDR3 totals 14 residues. Trimming cost V 5 bases and J 2 bases, with 10 bases left between them. The CDR3 is CASSLEDRNQPQHF. The CDR3 DNA is TGTGCCAGTAGTCTGGAGGATCGCAATCAGCCCCAGCATTTT.

V is TRBV5-6 and J is TRBJ1-5, with D unresolved. The germline V gene encodes CDR1 SGHDT and CDR2 YYEEEE. Trimming removed 1 base at V and 2 bases at J, with 19 bases between. This CDR3 spans 18 amino acids. The CDR3 DNA follows: TGTGCCAGCAGCTTGTGGAAAAACCGGGGTTGGGGCAATCAGCCCCAGCATTTT. Amino acid sequence: CASSLWKNRGWGNQPQHF.

This clonotype has a handful of counts. The genes are TRBV6-2 or TRBV6-3 and TRBJ2-2, with 9 bases identical to TRBD1. V lost 4 bases and J lost 5; bases outside the gene matches: 8. This CDR3 has 16 amino acids. CDR1 and CDR2 from the germline V gene are MNHEY and SVGEGT. The CDR3 sequence: CASSSSGTGRTGELFF. CDR3 coding DNA: TGTGCCAGCAGTTCCTCCGGGACAGGGAGAACCGGGGAGCTGTTTTTT.

This clonotype occurred a few times. This sequence joins TRBV28 and TRBJ2-2; 8 bases align to TRBD2. The CDR3 is made up of 15 amino acids. Per germline, CDR1 MDHEN and CDR2 SYDVKM. V dropped 5 bases and J dropped 1; count of bases not matched to a gene: 3. The CDR3 is CASSLRGGNTGELFF. Written as DNA, the CDR3 is TGTGCCAGCAGTCTCCGGGGGGGGAACACCGGGGAGCTGTTTTTT.

J is TRBJ2-2 and V is TRBV7-9, with D tentatively TRBD2 (6 bases). Germline CDR1 reads SEHNR; CDR2 reads FQNEAQ (reference sequence). The ends were cut back, 10 bases at V and 6 bases at J, with 15 bases in the middle. The CDR3 totals 13 residues. The CDR3 reads CATLSREAGELFF. DNA for the CDR3: TGTGCCACCCTGTCAAGGGAGGCCGGGGAGCTGTTTTTT.

The genes are TRBV5-1 and TRBJ2-7, with 8 nucleotides matching TRBD1. Germline V gives CDR1 SGHRS, CDR2 YFSETQ. This CDR3 is built from 14 residues. J lost 6 bases, V lost 6 bases, and 11 bases had no gene match. The CDR3 nucleotides are TGCGCCAGCACAAAAGGGGACAGGTACCTCGAGCAGTACTTC. Its protein is CASTKGDRYLEQYF.

This clonotype was picked up a small number of times. The rearrangement uses TRBV28 and TRBJ2-1; 8 bases agree with TRBD1. Trimming took 5 bases from V and 15 from J; bases not matched to a gene: 6. Germline V CDR1 and CDR2: MDHEN, SYDVKM. The CDR3 spans 11 residues. The CDR3 region is CASSTGQGTFF. CDR3 coding DNA: TGTGCCAGCAGTACAGGACAGGGAACGTTCTTC.

This chain links TRBV27 with TRBJ2-2; the match to TRBD1 covers 7 bases. There are 14 residues in the CDR3. V trimming: 8 bases; J trimming: 3 bases; junction bases outside the gene matches: 6. Germline values: CDR1 MNHEY, CDR2 SMNVEV (reference sequence). CDR3 coding DNA: TGTGCCAGCGAGCCACAGGGGTACACCGGGGAGCTGTTTTTT. Translation gives CASEPQGYTGELFF.